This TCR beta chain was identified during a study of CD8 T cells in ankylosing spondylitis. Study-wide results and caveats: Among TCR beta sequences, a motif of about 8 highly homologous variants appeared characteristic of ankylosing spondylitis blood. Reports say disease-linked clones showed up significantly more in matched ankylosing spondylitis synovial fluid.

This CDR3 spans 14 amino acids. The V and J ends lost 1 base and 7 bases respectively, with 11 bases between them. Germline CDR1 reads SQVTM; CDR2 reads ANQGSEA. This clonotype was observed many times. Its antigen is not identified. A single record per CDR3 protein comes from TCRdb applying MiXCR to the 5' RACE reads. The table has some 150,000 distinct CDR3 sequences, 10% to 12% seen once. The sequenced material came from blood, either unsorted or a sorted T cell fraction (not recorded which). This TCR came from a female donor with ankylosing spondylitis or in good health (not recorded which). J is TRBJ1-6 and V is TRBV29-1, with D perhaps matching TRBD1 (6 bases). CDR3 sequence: CSVEARDKNSPLHF. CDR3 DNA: TGCAGCGTTGAAGCTAGGGACAAGAATTCACCCCTCCACTTT.